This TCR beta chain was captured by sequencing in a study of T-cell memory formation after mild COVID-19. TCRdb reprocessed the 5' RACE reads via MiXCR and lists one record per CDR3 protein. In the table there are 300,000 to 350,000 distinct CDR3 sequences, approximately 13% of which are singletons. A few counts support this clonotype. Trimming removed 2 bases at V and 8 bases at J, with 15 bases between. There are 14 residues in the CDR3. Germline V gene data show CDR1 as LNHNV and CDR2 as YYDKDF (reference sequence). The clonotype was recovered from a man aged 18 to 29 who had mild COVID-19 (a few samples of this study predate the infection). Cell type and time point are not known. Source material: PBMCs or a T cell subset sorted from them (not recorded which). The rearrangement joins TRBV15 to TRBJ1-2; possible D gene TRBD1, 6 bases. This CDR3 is CATSRTFGGQGYTF. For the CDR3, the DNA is TGTGCCACCAGCAGAACTTTCGGGGGGCAAGGCTACACCTTC.